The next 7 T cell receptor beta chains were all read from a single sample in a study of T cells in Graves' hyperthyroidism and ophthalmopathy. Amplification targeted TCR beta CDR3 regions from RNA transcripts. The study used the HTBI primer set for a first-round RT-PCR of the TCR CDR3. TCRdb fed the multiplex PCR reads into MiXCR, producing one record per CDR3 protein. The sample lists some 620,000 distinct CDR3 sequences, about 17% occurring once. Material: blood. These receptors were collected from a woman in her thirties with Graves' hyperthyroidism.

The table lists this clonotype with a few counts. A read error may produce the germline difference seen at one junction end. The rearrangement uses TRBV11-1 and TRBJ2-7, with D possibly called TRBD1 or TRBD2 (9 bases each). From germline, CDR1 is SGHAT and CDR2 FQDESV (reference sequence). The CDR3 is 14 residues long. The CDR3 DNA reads TGTGCCAGCAGCCTAGCGGGACAGGGCCCCGAGCAGTACTTC. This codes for CASSLAGQGPEQYF.

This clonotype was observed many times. CDR3 DNA sequence: TGCAGTGCACCCCCCGGGACAGGGAGTTACGAGCAGTACTTC. The encoded protein is CSAPPGTGSYEQYF. The J gene is TRBJ2-7, the V gene TRBV20-1; 9 nucleotides line up with TRBD1. The CDR3 runs to 14 residues. The germline gives CDR1 DFQATT, CDR2 SNEGSKA (reference sequence). V lost 6 bases and J lost 4; bases outside the gene matches: 10.

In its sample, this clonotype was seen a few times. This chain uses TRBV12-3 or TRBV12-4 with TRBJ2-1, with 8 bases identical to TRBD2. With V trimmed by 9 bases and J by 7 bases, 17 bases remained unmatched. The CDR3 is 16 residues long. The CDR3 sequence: CASLDRRTSFENEQFF. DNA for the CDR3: TGTGCCAGTCTAGATCGCCGGACTAGCTTTGAGAATGAGCAGTTCTTC.

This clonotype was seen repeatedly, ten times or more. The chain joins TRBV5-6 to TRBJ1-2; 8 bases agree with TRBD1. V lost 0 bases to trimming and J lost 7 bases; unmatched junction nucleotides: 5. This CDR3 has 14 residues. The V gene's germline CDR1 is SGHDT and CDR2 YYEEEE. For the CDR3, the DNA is TGTGCCAGCAGCTTGGTGGGACAGGCTCCTGGCTACACCTTC. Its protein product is CASSLVGQAPGYTF.

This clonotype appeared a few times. The CDR3 region has the DNA TGTGCCAGCAGTGGGTTAGATACGCAGTATTTT. It yields the protein CASSGLDTQYF. The chain carries TRBV27 and TRBJ2-3; D call uncertain. CDR3 size: 11 residues. Trimming left V 5 bases short and J 5 bases short, with 5 bases between. CDR1 is MNHEY and CDR2 is SMNVEV in the germline V gene (reference sequence).

The CDR3 DNA sequence: TGTGCCAGCAGCCGGACTAGCGGGAGTTATGAGCAGTTCTTC. Translation gives CASSRTSGSYEQFF. The V gene is TRBV7-3, the J gene TRBJ2-1; 13 nucleotides align to TRBD2. CDR1 is SGHTA, CDR2 FQGTGA, per germline. The CDR3 contains 14 residues. V lost 5 bases, J lost 8 bases, and 3 bases stayed unmatched.

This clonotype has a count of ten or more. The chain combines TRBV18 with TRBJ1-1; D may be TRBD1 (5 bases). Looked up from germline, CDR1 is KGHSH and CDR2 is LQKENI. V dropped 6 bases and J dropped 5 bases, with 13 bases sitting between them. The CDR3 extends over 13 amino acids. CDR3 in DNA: TGTGCCAGCTCCGCCGCTGGGGGGACTGAAGCTTTCTTT. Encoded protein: CASSAAGGTEAFF.